Listed below are T cell receptor beta chains from one sample, sequenced in a study of radiotherapy plus CTLA-4 blockade in lung cancer. The data were produced by immunoSEQ multiplex PCR, yet TCRdb's version contains in-frame clones alone and is incomplete. The sample records some 32,000 clones, 70% to 90% being singletons. This material consisted of peripheral blood, taken from a patient treated with radiotherapy plus ipilimumab. These receptors were taken from a human donor with non-small cell lung cancer that progressed on radiotherapy plus ipilimumab. The CDR3 runs from the conserved cysteine through the conserved F or W. The order of the fields is D gene, V gene, J gene, clone size, CDR3 DNA, CDR3 protein. D genes are given only for firm matches. Clone size appears in some rows only: once, few, many, or a class for an expanded clone.

>.|TRBV9|TRBJ2-3|.
TGTGCCAGCAGCGTTACCCTCAGCGGACCTAGCACAGATACGCAGTATTTT
CASSVTLSGPSTDTQYF
>.|TRBV6-5|TRBJ2-7|.
TGTGCCAGCAGTCCTAGAATCTCCGATGGCGAGCAGTACTTC
CASSPRISDGEQYF
>.|TRBV18|TRBJ1-3|.
TGTGCCAGCTCACCACCAGCTTTGAGCTCTGGAAACACCATATATTTT
CASSPPALSSGNTIYF
>.|TRBV7-2|TRBJ2-5|.
TGTGCCAGCAAAGCGCGGGGGCGAGAGACCCAGTACTTC
CASKARGRETQYF
>.|TRBV6-5|TRBJ1-1|few
TGTGCCAGCAGTTACTCGGTAGCAGGGTCTTGGGAAGCTTTCTTT
CASSYSVAGSWEAFF
>.|TRBV28|TRBJ1-4|.
TGTGCCAGCAGTGCCTCGGGGGGAAAACTGTTTTTT
CASSASGGKLFF
>TRBD1|TRBV10-3|TRBJ2-3|.
TGTGCCTCCACAGGGGGCCAAGAGGGTACAGATACGCAGTATTTT
CASTGGQEGTDTQYF
>TRBD2|TRBV9|TRBJ2-1|.
TGTGCCAGCAGCCCAAGGACTAGCGGGGGCCATGAGCAGTTCTTC
CASSPRTSGGHEQFF
>TRBD1|TRBV5-4|TRBJ1-3|.
TGTGCCAGCAGCGGCGACAGGGGGCTTGGAAACACCATATATTTT
CASSGDRGLGNTIYF
>.|TRBV27|TRBJ2-3|.
TGTGCCAGCAGTCGTCTCGGCGGGTTGGGGGATACGCAGTATTTT
CASSRLGGLGDTQYF
>TRBD2|TRBV9|TRBJ2-1|.
TGTGCCAGCAGCGTCGGGGGGGCCATTTACAATGAGCAGTTCTTC
CASSVGGAIYNEQFF
>TRBD1|TRBV18|TRBJ2-5|.
TGTGCCAGCTCACGGACAGGGCGGCGAGAGACCCAGTACTTC
CASSRTGRRETQYF
>TRBD2|TRBV11-2|TRBJ2-5|once
TGTGCCAGCAGCTCCGACGGGGGGGAGACCCAGTACTTC
CASSSDGGETQYF
>.|TRBV6-5|TRBJ1-2|.
TGTGCCAGCAGTTACGGGGCAGGGACTAATGGCTACACCTTC
CASSYGAGTNGYTF
>TRBD2|TRBV4-2|TRBJ2-1|.
TGTGCCAGCAGGGAAACTAGCGATTTAATCCCGTTCTTC
CASRETSDLIPFF
>TRBD1|TRBV11-2|TRBJ2-2|.
TGTGCCAGCAGCTCGGACAGGGGCAAAGCCGGGGAGCTGTTTTTT
CASSSDRGKAGELFF
>.|TRBV19|TRBJ2-2|.
TGTGCCAGTAGTATGCAGGGATACACCGGGGAGCTGTTTTTT
CASSMQGYTGELFF
>TRBD1|TRBV5-1|TRBJ2-6|.
TGCGCCAGCAGCTCGGGACAGACGGTATCATCTGGGGCCAACGTCCTGACTTTC
CASSSGQTVSSGANVLTF
>.|TRBV28|TRBJ2-3|.
TGTGCCAGCAGTCCCCTAGGAGGGCGAGCAGATACGCAGTATTTT
CASSPLGGRADTQYF
>.|TRBV5-5|TRBJ1-1|.
TGTGCCAGCAGCTTGGGGGGGGATACTGAAGCTTTCTTT
CASSLGGDTEAFF
>TRBD2|TRBV4-1|TRBJ2-5|.
TGCGCCAGCAGCCAAGGAGGCGGGGGGCCCCAAGAGACCCAGTACTTC
CASSQGGGGPQETQYF
>TRBD2|TRBV11-1|TRBJ2-3|.
TGTGCCAGCAGCCAGAAAGGCGGGGGGTTCTTAGGGGCGACAGATACGCAGTATTTT
CASSQKGGGFLGATDTQYF
>TRBD1|TRBV6-5|TRBJ1-4|.
TGTGCCAGCAGGGACAGGGTTGGAAAACTGTTTTTT
CASRDRVGKLFF
>TRBD2|TRBV5-4|TRBJ2-5|.
TGTGCCAGCAGCGCCACCGGGACTAGCGAAGAGACCCAGTACTTC
CASSATGTSEETQYF
>TRBD2|TRBV11-2|TRBJ2-5|.
TGTGCCAGCAGCCTCGGTAGCGGGGGCCAAGAGACCCAGTACTTC
CASSLGSGGQETQYF
>TRBD1|TRBV5-1|TRBJ1-1|.
TGCGCCAGCAGCTTGGGGACAGGGGGTACCGGTGAAGCTTTCTTT
CASSLGTGGTGEAFF
>.|TRBV7-9|TRBJ1-2|few
TGTGCCAGCAGCTTAGGTTGCGGGAGGTCGGAGGTCTATGGCTACACCTTC
CASSLGCGRSEVYGYTF
>TRBD2|TRBV7-9|TRBJ2-5|few
TGTGCCCTAACGCTAGCGGGGGACCAAGAGACCCAGTACTTC
CALTLAGDQETQYF
>TRBD1|TRBV7-2|TRBJ1-2|.
TGTGCCAGCAGCTCGAGGACAGGTTATGAGTATGATGGCTACACCTTC
CASSSRTGYEYDGYTF
>TRBD1|TRBV25-1|TRBJ1-2|.
TGTGCCAGCAGTGAATGGGACAGACCATATGGCTACACCTTC
CASSEWDRPYGYTF
>.|TRBV10-3|TRBJ1-1|once
TGTGCCATCAATGAGGGGAGGGGCACTGAAGCTTTCTTT
CAINEGRGTEAFF
>TRBD2|TRBV29-1|TRBJ2-6|.
TGCAGCGTTCGGACTAGCGGCACTGGGGCCAACGTCCTGACTTTC
CSVRTSGTGANVLTF
>TRBD2|TRBV5-4|TRBJ2-2|.
TGTGCCAGCAGCCGACTAGCGGGGGGGCTTATCGGGGAGCTGTTTTTT
CASSRLAGGLIGELFF
>TRBD2|TRBV6-5|TRBJ2-7|.
TGTGCCAGCAGTTACACCACCGGGACTAGTAATGAGCAGTACTTC
CASSYTTGTSNEQYF
>.|TRBV29-1|TRBJ1-5|few
TGCAGCGTGACCCCAGGTTCCAATCAGCCCCAGCATTTT
CSVTPGSNQPQHF
>TRBD2|TRBV10-3|TRBJ2-3|.
TGTGCCATCAGTGACCCCGGGGGTAGCGGGGTGGGAGATACGCAGTATTTT
CAISDPGGSGVGDTQYF
>TRBD1|TRBV5-4|TRBJ1-2|.
TGTGCCAGCAGCTTCTTAGCCGGGACAGGGGGCGCGAACTATGGCTACACCTTC
CASSFLAGTGGANYGYTF
>.|TRBV9|TRBJ1-2|.
TGTGCCAGCAGCACCCAAGCCTATGGCTACACCTTC
CASSTQAYGYTF
>.|TRBV29-1|TRBJ1-2|once
TGCAGCGTCATGGCGGTGGGGGCGTCAGGCTCTGGCTACACCTTC
CSVMAVGASGSGYTF
>.|TRBV2|TRBJ2-2|.
TGTGCCAGCAGTCTCCGAGAGTACACCGGGGAGCTGTTTTTT
CASSLREYTGELFF
>TRBD2|TRBV5-4|TRBJ2-3|.
TGTGCCAGCAGCTTAGGCGGGGGGGCGTTCACAGATACGCAGTATTTT
CASSLGGGAFTDTQYF
>.|TRBV14|TRBJ1-2|.
TGTGCCAGCAGCCAAGAGGCAGGGAACTATGGCTACACCTTC
CASSQEAGNYGYTF
>TRBD1|TRBV6-5|TRBJ1-5|.
TGTGCCAGCAGGAGACAGGGAGGTAGCAATCAGCCCCAGCATTTT
CASRRQGGSNQPQHF
>.|TRBV28|TRBJ2-2|.
TGTGCCAGCAGTGAACAGGGCCCGAACACCGGGGAGCTGTTTTTT
CASSEQGPNTGELFF